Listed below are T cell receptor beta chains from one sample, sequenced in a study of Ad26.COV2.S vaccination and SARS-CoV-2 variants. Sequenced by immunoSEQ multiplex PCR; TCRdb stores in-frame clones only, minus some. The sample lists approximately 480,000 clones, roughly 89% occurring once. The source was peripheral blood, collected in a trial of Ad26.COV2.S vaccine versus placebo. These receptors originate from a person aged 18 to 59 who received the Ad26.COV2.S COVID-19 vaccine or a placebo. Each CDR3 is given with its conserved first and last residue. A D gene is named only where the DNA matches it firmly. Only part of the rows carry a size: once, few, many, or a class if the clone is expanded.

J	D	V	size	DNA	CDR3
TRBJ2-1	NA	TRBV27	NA	TGTGCCAGCAGTTTAGGGCCAAGCTCCTACAATGAGCAGTTCTTC	CASSLGPSSYNEQFF
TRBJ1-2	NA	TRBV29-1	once	TGCAGCGTTGCTCAGTCGGGCGGCTACACCTTC	CSVAQSGGYTF
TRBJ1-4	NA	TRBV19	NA	TGTGCCAGTAGTACCTCTTTCCCCCGACGGAGCAATGAAAAACTGTTTTTT	CASSTSFPRRSNEKLFF
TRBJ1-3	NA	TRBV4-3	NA	TGCGCCAGCAGCCAGGGGACGGGCGGAAACACCATATATTTT	CASSQGTGGNTIYF
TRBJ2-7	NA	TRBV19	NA	TGTGCCAGTAGTCCCGAGGTGAGCCCGGACGAGCAGTACTTC	CASSPEVSPDEQYF
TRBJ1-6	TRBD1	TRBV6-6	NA	TGTGCCAGCAGTCCCCGCGACAGGGGTCAGTCTAGCCCCCTCCACTTT	CASSPRDRGQSSPLHF
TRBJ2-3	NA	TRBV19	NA	TGTGCCAGTAGTCCGGGCACAGATACGCAGTATTTT	CASSPGTDTQYF
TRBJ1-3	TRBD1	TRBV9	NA	TGTGCCAGCAGCGCATCCGGGACAGACTCTGGAAACACCATATATTTT	CASSASGTDSGNTIYF
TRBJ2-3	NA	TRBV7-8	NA	TGTGCCAGCAGCCAGTACGCTCGCTTAGGAACAGATACGCAGTATTTT	CASSQYARLGTDTQYF
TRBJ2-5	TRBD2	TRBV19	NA	TGTGCCAGTAGTATGAGACTAGCGTACCAAGAGACCCAGTACTTC	CASSMRLAYQETQYF
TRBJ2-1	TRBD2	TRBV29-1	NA	TGCAGCGCCGAGGGACTAGCGGGAGGGCTTTGGTCCTACAATGAGCAGTTCTTC	CSAEGLAGGLWSYNEQFF
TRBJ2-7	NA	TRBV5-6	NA	TGTGCCAGCCCAGGGTTGATCTACGAGCAGTACTTC	CASPGLIYEQYF
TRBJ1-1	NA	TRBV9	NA	TGTGCCAGCAGCCCCATAACCCCAGGGGCTCACACCGTTGAACGAGCTGAAGCTTTCTTT	CASSPITPGAHTVERAEAFF
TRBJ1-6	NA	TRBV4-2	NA	TGTGCCAGCAGCCAAGACAAGGACCCCCAATCACCCCTCCACTTT	CASSQDKDPQSPLHF
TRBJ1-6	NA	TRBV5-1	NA	TGCGCCAGCAGCTTGGGGGAGTTTACCCTCTATAATTCACCCCTCCACTTT	CASSLGEFTLYNSPLHF